This T cell receptor beta chain originates from a study of blood T cell repertoires in COVID-19. Study processing details: Estimation of nucleated cell counts was performed using reference gene primer amplification. Clones were read by immunoSEQ multiplex PCR, and TCRdb kept only the in-frame ones, dropping some. The D gene and trimming were derived from the DNA, and the V and J assignments and clone size from that table. Of roughly 150,000 clones in the sample, around 79% are singletons; the top ten hold around 20%. In germline, CDR1 is LNHDA, CDR2 SQIVND (reference sequence). The CDR3 spans 12 residues. Between the trimmed V and J ends, which lost 3 bases and 8 bases, there was a span of 7 bases. This clone was observed a handful of times.

The gene calls are TRBV19 and TRBJ1-4; possibly TRBD1 for D (5 bases). The TCR originated in a woman between 70 and 85 years old in a cohort exposed to, infected with or recovered from COVID-19 (not recorded which). The specimen was PBMCs or T cells enriched from blood (not recorded which). As DNA, the CDR3 is TGTGCCAGTAGTATGGGGGGAGAAAAACTGTTTTTT. This codes for CASSMGGEKLFF. Looking up the rest from reference TRBV19 and TRBJ1-4 gives the full variable domain: DGGITQSPKYLFRKEGQNVTLSCEQNLNHDAMYWYRQDPGQGLRLIYYSQIVNDFQKGDIAEGYSVSREKKESFPLTVTSAQKNPTAFYLCASSMGGEKLFFGSGTQLSVL.